This TCR beta chain came from a study of OX40 agonist ivuxolimab in advanced cancers. General notes on the study: Ivuxolimab was a fully human IgG2 agonistic monoclonal antibody targeting the costimulatory receptor OX40 (CD134). Intravenous ivuxolimab was administered to patients every 2 weeks at six dose levels: 0.01, 0.1, 0.3, 1.5, 3 and 10 mg/kg. Of the roughly 51 patients in dose escalation, approximately 20 had hepatocellular carcinoma, about 15 had melanoma, 9 had renal cell carcinoma and 9 had head and neck cancer. In the dose-escalation cohort, 82.7% of patients were male, and the mean age was around 60 years with a range of about 23 to 79. Prior anti-PD-1, anti-PD-L1 or anti-CTLA-4 therapy was permitted, and approximately 39% of dose-escalation patients had received checkpoint inhibitors. Partial responses occurred in three dose-escalation patients: two with cutaneous melanoma and one with hepatocellular carcinoma. The point of sequencing TCRbeta in the periphery was to test whether ivuxolimab changed TCR sequence diversity and drove clonal T-cell expansion. The paper reports the monotherapy dose-escalation portion (N of about 47 patients) of the phase I ivuxolimab trial.

For sequencing of the TCRbeta CDR3 region, genomic DNA was extracted from the sorted cells. TCRbeta CDR3 regions were sequenced using the immunoSEQ Assay. Not all clones reach the TCRdb copy of this immuneACCESS table, which keeps in-frame sequences only. Checked studies attribute under half of the gap to unresolved V genes and leave the rest unexplained. This sample comprises under 65,000 clones, more than 85% of them detected only once. The ten most abundant clones make up around 0.76% of the sample. With regard to this clone: This receptor's antigen is unknown. The input lacks base qualities; no much larger clone sits a single base away.

The trial excluded patients who had a history of autoimmune disease or who were on systemic immunosuppression. Peripheral blood for TCR sequencing was collected from all dose cohorts at baseline, on cycle 4 day 1, and on cycle 7 day 1. Samples were obtained from an open-label, multicenter, first-in-human phase I dose-escalation trial of ivuxolimab. Adults with locally advanced or metastatic head and neck squamous cell, hepatocellular, melanoma or renal cell carcinoma were enrolled in the trial. Before TCR sequencing, CD4+ T cells and CD8+ T cells were sorted from peripheral blood as separate populations. The V end loses 3 bases and the J end loses 11 bases, and a stretch of 34 bases separates them. For CDR1 and CDR2, the germline V gene (reference sequence) lists GTSNPN and SVGIG. From its cysteine to its phenylalanine, the CDR3 spans 18 amino acids. Just CDR3 DNA is preserved here, 54 bases in frame from base 1.

Results and caveats for the whole study, not just this receptor: At doses from 0.1 to 3.0 mg/kg, clonal expansion was seen in both CD4+ and CD8+ blood T cells between baseline and week 6. Low levels of normalized T-cell clonal expansion were also seen in some patients who did not respond. After ivuxolimab, more expanded clones were found on average in CD8+ T cells than in CD4+ T cells. Antigen specificity was not determined for the clonally expanded peripheral T cells. Partial responders in the 0.1-3.0 mg/kg groups had among the lowest normalized peripheral clonal expansion, especially among CD8+ T cells.

The chain couples TRBV30 to TRBJ1-1, with no confidently assigned D gene. This sample comprised CD4+ or CD8+ T cells sorted from blood, obtained in a trial of the OX40 agonist ivuxolimab. The sequence was collected from an adult with an advanced solid tumor such as melanoma, head and neck, liver or kidney cancer. The CDR3 has the sequence CAWRDPGRSSAQKAGAFF. The sequenced DNA is TGTGCCTGGAGGGACCCGGGGAGGTCCTCAGCCCAGAAGGCGGGCGCTTTCTTT. Beyond the CDR3, the reference TRBV30 and TRBJ1-1 genes provide the residues; the full variable domain reads: SQTIHQWPATLVQPVGSPLSLECTVEGTSNPNLYWYRQAAGRGLQLLFYSVGIGQISSEVPQNLSASRPQDRQFILSSKKLLLSDSGFYLCAWRDPGRSSAQKAGAFFGQGTRLTVV.